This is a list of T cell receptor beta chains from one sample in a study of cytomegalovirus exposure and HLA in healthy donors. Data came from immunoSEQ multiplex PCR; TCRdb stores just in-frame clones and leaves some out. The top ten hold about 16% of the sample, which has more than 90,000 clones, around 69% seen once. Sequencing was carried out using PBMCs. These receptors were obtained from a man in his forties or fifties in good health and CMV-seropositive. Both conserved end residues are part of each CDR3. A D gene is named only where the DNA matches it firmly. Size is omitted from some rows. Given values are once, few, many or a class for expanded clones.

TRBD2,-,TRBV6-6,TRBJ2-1,CASLSGGPYNEQFF,TGTGCCAGCCTCTCGGGGGGGCCCTACAATGAGCAGTTCTTC
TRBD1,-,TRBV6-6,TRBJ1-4,CASSFDRVRNEKLFF,TGTGCCAGCAGCTTCGACAGGGTCCGTAATGAAAAACTGTTTTTT
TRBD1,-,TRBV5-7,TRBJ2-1,CASRYLQGAGNEQFF,TGTGCCAGCAGATACCTTCAGGGGGCTGGCAATGAGCAGTTCTTC
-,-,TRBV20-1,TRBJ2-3,CSARSADTQYF,TGCAGTGCTAGATCCGCGGATACGCAGTATTTT
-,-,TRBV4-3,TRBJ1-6,CASSPEVRGGNSPLHF,TGCGCCAGCAGCCCAGAGGTGCGGGGGGGCAATTCACCCCTCCACTTT
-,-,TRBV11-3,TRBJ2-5,CASSPPGEKETQYF,TGTGCCAGCAGCCCTCCAGGGGAAAAAGAGACCCAGTACTTC
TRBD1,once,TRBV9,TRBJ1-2,CASSVQGVDPIF,TGTGCCAGCAGCGTACAGGGGGTGGACCCAATTTTC
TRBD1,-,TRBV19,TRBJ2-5,CASSWDREETQYF,TGTGCCAGTAGTTGGGACAGGGAAGAGACCCAGTACTTC
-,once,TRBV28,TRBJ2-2,CASSFQGSTGELFF,TGTGCCAGCAGTTTCCAGGGGTCCACCGGGGAGCTGTTTTTT
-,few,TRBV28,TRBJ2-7,CASSFQNYEQYF,TGTGCCAGCAGTTTTCAGAATTACGAGCAGTACTTC
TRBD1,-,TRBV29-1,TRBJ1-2,CSAATGGDGYTF,TGCAGCGCCGCGACAGGGGGCGACGGCTACACCTTC
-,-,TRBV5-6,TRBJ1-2,CASSLGTVDNYGYTF,TGTGCCAGCAGCTTGGGTACGGTAGATAACTATGGCTACACCTTC
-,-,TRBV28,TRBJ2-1,CASGSTGYNEQFF,TGTGCCAGCGGAAGTACAGGATACAATGAGCAGTTCTTC
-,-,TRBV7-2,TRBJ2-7,CASSFSRDTYEQYF,TGTGCCAGCAGCTTCTCCCGGGACACCTACGAGCAGTACTTC
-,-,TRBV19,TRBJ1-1,CASSMGEVTQAFF,TGTGCCAGTAGTATGGGAGAGGTGACCCAAGCTTTCTTT
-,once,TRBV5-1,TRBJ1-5,CASSPEAGSANQPQHF,TGCGCCAGCAGCCCCGAGGCAGGGTCGGCCAATCAGCCCCAGCATTTT
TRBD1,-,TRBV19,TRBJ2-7,CASSIVGQGLDKYF,TGTGCCAGTAGTATAGTTGGACAGGGTCTGGATAAGTACTTC
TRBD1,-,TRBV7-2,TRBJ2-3,CASSPGGLDTQYF,TGTGCCAGCAGCCCAGGGGGCCTAGATACGCAGTATTTT
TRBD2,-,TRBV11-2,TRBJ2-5,CASSLEPRGSGGETQYF,TGTGCCAGCAGCTTAGAGCCAAGGGGATCGGGGGGAGAGACCCAGTACTTC
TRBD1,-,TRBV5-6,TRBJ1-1,CASSLGDRVGAFF,TGTGCCAGCAGCTTGGGGGACAGGGTAGGAGCTTTCTTT
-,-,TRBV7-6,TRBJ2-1,CASSHRNEQFF,TGTGCCAGCAGCCATAGAAATGAGCAGTTCTTC
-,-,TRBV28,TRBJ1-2,CASSRSTAGYGYTF,TGTGCCAGCAGCCGCTCGACAGCGGGCTATGGCTACACCTTC
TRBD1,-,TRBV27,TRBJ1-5,CASSLDRGGQPQHF,TGTGCCAGCAGTTTGGACAGGGGTGGTCAGCCCCAGCATTTT
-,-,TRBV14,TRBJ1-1,CASSQRPVNTEAFF,TGTGCCAGCAGCCAACGCCCGGTAAACACTGAAGCTTTCTTT
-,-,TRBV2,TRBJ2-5,CASSWQGEQETQYF,TGTGCCAGCAGTTGGCAAGGGGAACAAGAGACCCAGTACTTC
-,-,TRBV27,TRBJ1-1,CASAGIRGGGAEAFF,TGTGCCAGCGCCGGCATCCGGGGGGGTGGGGCTGAAGCTTTCTTT
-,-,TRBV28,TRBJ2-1,CASDGGEFEPYNEQFF,TGTGCCAGCGACGGAGGGGAGTTCGAGCCCTACAATGAGCAGTTCTTC
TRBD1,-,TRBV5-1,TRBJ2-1,CASSLEDRSYNEQFF,TGCGCCAGCAGCTTGGAGGACAGGTCCTACAATGAGCAGTTCTTC
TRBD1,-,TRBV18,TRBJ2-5,CASSTGEETQYF,TGTGCCAGCTCAACAGGGGAAGAGACCCAGTACTTC
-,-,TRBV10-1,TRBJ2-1,CASSDRISFSYNEQFF,TGCGCCAGCAGTGACAGGATCAGTTTCTCCTACAATGAGCAGTTCTTC
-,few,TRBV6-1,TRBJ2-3,CAISDPDWTASTDTQYF,TGTGCCATCAGTGACCCCGATTGGACAGCTAGCACAGATACGCAGTATTTT
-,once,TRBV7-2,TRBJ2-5,CASREQGVETQYF,TGTGCCAGCAGAGAACAGGGCGTGGAGACCCAGTACTTC
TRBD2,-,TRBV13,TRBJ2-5,CASSLSSGRFGETQYF,TGTGCCAGCAGCTTATCTAGCGGGAGGTTTGGAGAGACCCAGTACTTC
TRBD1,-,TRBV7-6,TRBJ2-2,CASSLTNGQESTGELFF,TGTGCCAGCAGCTTAACTAACGGACAGGAGAGCACCGGGGAGCTGTTTTTT
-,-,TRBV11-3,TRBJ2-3,CASSLEREDTQYF,TGTGCCAGCAGCTTAGAGAGGGAGGATACGCAGTATTTT